This T cell receptor (beta chain) was documented in a study of T cell responses to AZD1222 COVID-19 vaccine (dated by TCRdb to 2020 to 2022). Study-level background: A total of 233 trial participants underwent TCR sequencing, of whom more than 200 had received two doses of AZD1222 and 26 had received two doses of the MenACWY control vaccine. Trial participants were enrolled by age into 18-55, 56-69 and 70-plus year subgroups, with approximately 150, 30 and 60 TCR-sequenced participants respectively.

Concerning this clone itself: It has no known antigen specificity. No base-level quality is on record; no much larger clone is a single base apart.

The CDR3 regions of human TCRbeta chains were analyzed by immunosequencing. Turning to the authors' computational methods: TCRs in the repertoires were matched against a reference library of SARS-CoV-2-specific TCRs that had been generated with the MIRA antigen-specificity platform. Breadth meant the fraction of unique TCRs that were SARS-CoV-2-associated, whereas depth meant the fraction of total T cells that were SARS-CoV-2-associated. Using the MIRA data, each spike-specific TCR was mapped to the spike region that the TCR reacts to and placed in a CD4 or CD8 class. Log10-transformed breadth and depth values were compared by one-way ANOVA with Sidak's multiple comparisons tests. In its TCRdb copy, this immuneACCESS table keeps in-frame sequences only and misses some clones. Where compared with another copy, unresolved V genes explain less than half of these, and the others have no known cause. The V and J calls and the clone size are those of that table, but D and trimming were determined from the DNA. The sample includes roughly 92,000 clones, with around 90% observed a single time. The top ten clonotypes cover 5% of the sample.

Findings and caveats that apply to the study as a whole: Epitopes outside the regions mutated in the B.1.351 and B.1.1.7 variants were reportedly recognized by nearly half of the unique spike-specific TCRs. In the small 56-69-year group, the increase in depth fell short of significance, most likely because of low power. Participants were mostly white British and included more females than males, and it was suggested by the authors that clonal diversity may have been underestimated. The whole spike protein was spanned by vaccine-associated CD4 TCRs, and dominant responses were seen in regions 160-218 and 743-854. Because no samples from the day 14 peak response were available, repertoires could be characterized only after the peak T cell response. Conclusions about previously exposed vaccinees were limited because only six AZD1222 recipients were SARS-CoV-2 seropositive at baseline. A significant rise in spike-specific TCR breadth and depth was observed after two AZD1222 doses relative to day 0 and relative to MenACWY recipients.

This specimen's time point label, per the study, means: about 28 days (+/-7) after the second vaccine dose. AZD1222 recipients given second doses at about 4 weeks or at about 12 weeks were pooled, since spike-specific TCR depth and breadth were not found to differ between the two schedules. Samples from vaccinated people were obtained from the UK trials COV001 and COV002, which included a single-blind randomized controlled phase 2/3 trial of AZD1222 (ChAdOx1 nCoV-19) in healthy adults. For TCRbeta chain sequencing, PBMC samples were collected from trial participants at day 0 and at day 28 after the second dose. This clonotype originated in an adult who received the AZD1222 COVID-19 vaccine. Sequencing was performed on peripheral blood, taken 28 days after the second AZD1222 dose.

The CDR3 has the sequence CASSLGGQGTDTQYF. Read as DNA, the sequence is TGCGCCAGCAGCTTGGGGGGTCAGGGCACAGATACGCAGTATTTT. The chain is made from TRBV5-1 and TRBJ2-3; no D segment can be confidently identified. Its CDR3 holds 15 amino acids, cysteine through phenylalanine. Only CDR3 DNA is held: 45 bases, read in frame from base 1. Per the germline V gene, SGHRS is the CDR1 and YFSETQ is the CDR2. The V end loses 0 bases and the J end loses 1 base, and a stretch of 9 bases separates them. Extended through the reference TRBV5-1 and TRBJ2-3 proteins, this CDR3 yields the full variable domain: KAGVTQTPRYLIKTRGQQVTLSCSPISGHRSVSWYQQTPGQGLQFLFEYFSETQRNKGNFPGRFSGRQFSNSRSEMNVSTLELGDSALYLCASSLGGQGTDTQYFGPGTRLTVL.